This passage covers 32 T cell receptor beta chains from one sample sequenced in a study of T cell repertoires in cytomegalovirus infection. One entry per CDR3 protein, called by TCRdb with MiXCR from the reads. The profile shows around 130,000 distinct CDR3 sequences, 8% to 9% of them singletons. The sequenced material came from PBMCs. These receptors all come from a human donor in good health (CMV status not recorded). Some clones in this sample may be carry-over from other donors' samples.

In its sample, this clonotype was seen a few times. CDR3 DNA: TGCAGTGCTAGAGTCCCGACTAGCGGGGGGGCGTCAGATACGCAGTATTTT. Protein: CSARVPTSGGASDTQYF. V and J are TRBV20-1 and TRBJ2-3; 14 bases are shared with TRBD2. The CDR3 extends over 17 amino acids. J was trimmed by 4 bases and V by 1 base; bases with no gene match: 7. Germline assignment: CDR1 DFQATT and CDR2 SNEGSKA (reference sequence).

This clonotype was seen at least ten times. V gene TRBV7-6 combines with J gene TRBJ2-2, with TRBD1 as a possible D gene (5 bases). Trimming shortened V by 2 bases and J by 5 bases, and 21 bases separated the two germline ends. CDR3 length equals 18 residues. Germline V lookup: CDR1 SGHVS, CDR2 FNYEAQ. CDR3: CASSLRKTSTGWTGELFF. CDR3 DNA: TGTGCCAGCAGCTTACGTAAGACTTCCACAGGTTGGACCGGGGAGCTGTTTTTT.

This clonotype has more than one count but fewer than ten. V usage is TRBV5-4 and J usage is TRBJ2-3; D is ambiguous. Germline loops: CDR1 SGHNT, CDR2 YYREEE (reference sequence). CDR3 length: 14 amino acids. Deletions cut 4 bases from V and 0 bases from J, with 9 bases between. CDR3 sequence: CASSDGPSTDTQYF. DNA of the CDR3: TGTGCCAGCAGCGACGGACCTAGCACAGATACGCAGTATTTT.

This clonotype has a count of ten or more. The CDR3 DNA reads TGCAGCGTTCCCGCCGGGACAGGGGTATACGAGCAGTACTTC. This sequence encodes CSVPAGTGVYEQYF. The J gene is TRBJ2-7, the V gene TRBV29-1; the match to TRBD1 covers 10 bases. CDR3 length: 14 residues. The V and J ends lost 5 bases and 4 bases, in that order; junction bases with no gene match: 8. Germline lookup yields CDR1 SQVTM and CDR2 ANQGSEA.

The rearrangement uses TRBV7-9 and TRBJ1-1, with unresolved D. From germline, CDR1 is SEHNR and CDR2 FQNEAQ (reference sequence). The V end lost 4 bases, the J end lost 4 bases, and 10 bases lay between the germline ends. The CDR3 length is 13 residues. The CDR3 region has the DNA TGTGCCAGCAGCTACGGCGGGAGCACTGAAGCTTTCTTT. It encodes CASSYGGSTEAFF.

This chain uses TRBV30 with TRBJ1-2; D gene ambiguous. This CDR3 has 13 amino acids. V lost 5 bases and J 2 bases, leaving 12 bases between the germline ends. CDR1 and CDR2 from the germline V gene are GTSNPN and SVGIG (reference sequence). CDR3 DNA: TGTGCCTGGGAGATCCAGAGAAACTATGGCTACACCTTC. As protein: CAWEIQRNYGYTF. The variable domain in full, with the rest retrieved from reference TRBV30 and TRBJ1-2, is SQTIHQWPATLVQPVGSPLSLECTVEGTSNPNLYWYRQAAGRGLQLLFYSVGIGQISSEVPQNLSASRPQDRQFILSSKKLLLSDSGFYLCAWEIQRNYGYTFGSGTRLTVV.

This clonotype was recorded at least ten times. V and J are TRBV6-5 and TRBJ1-3, with D tentatively TRBD1 (5 bases). V was trimmed by 0 bases and J by 1 base, leaving 7 bases between them. The CDR3 is 15 amino acids. The germline V gene has CDR1 MNHEY and CDR2 SVGAGI. CDR3 loop: CASSYSWGSGNTIYF. DNA for the CDR3: TGTGCCAGCAGTTACTCCTGGGGGTCTGGAAACACCATATATTTT.

The chain joins TRBV2 to TRBJ2-3, with 7 bases matching TRBD1. Germline CDR1 and CDR2: SNHLY and FYNNEI. The CDR3 totals 16 residues. J gave up 2 bases and V 3 bases, and 8 bases lay outside the gene matches. CDR3 nucleotide sequence: TGTGCCAGCAGTGAGAACAGGGGATTATCCACAGATACGCAGTATTTT. This gives the protein CASSENRGLSTDTQYF.

This clonotype was observed a handful of times. The chain is built from TRBV9 and TRBJ2-1, with TRBD2 as a possible D gene (5 bases). With 2 bases removed from V and 0 bases from J, the gap between germline ends came to 6 bases. Germline CDR1 and CDR2: SGDLS and YYNGEE. CDR3 length: 14 amino acids. The CDR3 protein is CASSVGSSYNEQFF. CDR3 nucleotide sequence: TGTGCCAGCAGCGTGGGGAGCTCCTACAATGAGCAGTTCTTC.

V usage is TRBV7-9 and J usage is TRBJ1-1, with a weak D call TRBD1 (5 bases). With 6 bases removed from V and 5 bases from J, the gap between germline ends came to 13 bases. Germline loops: CDR1 SEHNR, CDR2 FQNEAQ (reference sequence). The CDR3 consists of 13 residues. The CDR3 sequence is CASSWGEGTEAFF. In nucleotides, the CDR3 is TGTGCCAGCAGTTGGGGGGAGGGGACTGAAGCTTTCTTT.

The gene calls are TRBV6-5 and TRBJ1-1, with 10 bases matching TRBD1. V dropped 0 bases and J dropped 10; count of bases not matched to a gene: 20. Germline V gene lookup returns CDR1 MNHEY and CDR2 SVGAGI. The CDR3 has 19 residues. CDR3 sequence: CASSYSLGTGDSAALVAFF. Here the CDR3 DNA reads TGTGCCAGCAGTTACTCTTTGGGGACAGGGGACAGTGCAGCCCTGGTAGCTTTCTTT.

This clonotype has just a few counts. V is TRBV5-6 and J is TRBJ1-1, with D perhaps TRBD1 (5 bases). V shed 4 bases and J shed 4 bases, with 11 bases lying between them. The CDR3 spans 13 residues. CDR1 and CDR2 from the germline V gene are SGHDT and YYEEEE. CDR3: CASSGAGRTEAFF. The CDR3 coding sequence is TGTGCCAGCAGCGGGGCCGGGCGCACTGAAGCTTTCTTT.

This clonotype was seen more than once but under ten times. The gene calls are TRBV9 and TRBJ2-7, with 13 bases matching TRBD2. Germline CDR1 is SGDLS and CDR2 is YYNGEE. Trimming at V came to 4 bases and at J to 2 bases, leaving 9 bases not matched to a gene. The CDR3 is 17 residues long. DNA of the CDR3: TGTGCCAGCAGCCGAACTAGCGGGGGGGCCGAAGCCTACGAGCAGTACTTC. Translated, it gives CASSRTSGGAEAYEQYF.

This clonotype has only a few counts. The chain is built from TRBV5-6 and TRBJ2-3; 9 bases agree with TRBD2. The CDR3 loop spans 17 amino acids. Germline assignment: CDR1 SGHDT and CDR2 YYEEEE. V dropped 3 bases and J dropped 4; count of bases not matched to a gene: 12. The CDR3 here is CASSSTAGSGGPDTQYF. The CDR3 bases are TGTGCCAGCAGCTCAACTGCAGGAAGCGGGGGGCCAGATACGCAGTATTTT.

This clonotype appeared a few times. CDR3 sequence (DNA): TGCAGCGTTGCCAGGCCGGGTGAGAACACTGAAGCTTTCTTT. Amino acids: CSVARPGENTEAFF. V is TRBV29-1 and J is TRBJ1-1; D unresolved. The CDR3 is made up of 14 amino acids. Germline V CDR1 and CDR2: SQVTM, ANQGSEA. Between the trimmed V and J ends, which lost 4 bases and 1 base, there was a span of 13 bases.

This clonotype was seen a handful of times. The CDR3 is CASSESLTTEAFF. In DNA, the CDR3 is TGTGCCAGCAGTGAAAGTCTTACGACTGAAGCTTTCTTT. V usage is TRBV2 and J usage is TRBJ1-1; D is undetermined. This CDR3 comprises 13 residues. V dropped 2 bases and J dropped 5 bases, with 9 bases sitting between them. From germline, CDR1 is SNHLY and CDR2 FYNNEI.

This clonotype was picked up many times. The chain couples TRBV14 to TRBJ2-5, with D perhaps being TRBD1 or TRBD2 (5 bases each). The germline CDR1 and CDR2 sequences are SGHDN and FVKESK. Trimming removed 1 base from V and 5 bases from J, with 14 bases in between. The CDR3 is 15 residues long. Written as DNA, the CDR3 is TGTGCCAGCAGCCAAGGTAGAGGGGCAACGGAGACCCAGTACTTC. It translates to CASSQGRGATETQYF.

The sample holds many counts of this clonotype. The chain joins TRBV6-6 to TRBJ1-4, with unresolved D. V gave up 6 bases and J gave up 2 bases, with 4 bases separating them. In germline, CDR1 is MNHNY, CDR2 SVGAGI (reference sequence). This CDR3 is built from 12 residues. This chain's CDR3 is CASRDTNEKLFF. The CDR3 DNA sequence: TGTGCCAGCAGAGACACTAATGAAAAACTGTTTTTT.

There are many counts of this clonotype. The rearrangement joins TRBV6-2 or TRBV6-3 to TRBJ2-7; 7 nucleotides match TRBD2. This CDR3 has 13 amino acids. The germline V gene encodes CDR1 MNHEY and CDR2 SVGEGT. The junction had 6 bases not matched to a gene; V was cut back by 8 bases and J by 2 bases. CDR3 sequence reads: CASYQRGTYEQYF. The DNA of the CDR3 is TGTGCCAGCTATCAGCGGGGCACCTACGAGCAGTACTTC.

This clonotype was recorded a few times. The chain is built from TRBV10-3 and TRBJ2-5; D perhaps matches TRBD2 (6 bases). With 10 bases removed from V and 0 bases from J, the gap between germline ends came to 15 bases. The germline V gene has CDR1 ENHRY and CDR2 SYGVKD. The CDR3 totals 14 residues. CDR3 loop: CATGGGTYQETQYF. In DNA form, the CDR3 reads TGTGCCACCGGTGGGGGGACGTACCAAGAGACCCAGTACTTC.

In this sample, this clonotype turned up once. This chain links TRBV6-5 with TRBJ2-1; 9 nucleotides match TRBD2. Germline lookup yields CDR1 MNHEY and CDR2 SVGAGI. The CDR3 spans 16 residues. Germline trimming cut 6 bases from V and 1 base from J; bases unmatched to any gene: 7. In nucleotides, the CDR3 is TGTGCCAGCAGATCTCGGACTAGCGCATCCTACAATGAGCAGTTCTTC. It encodes CASRSRTSASYNEQFF.

In its sample, this clonotype was seen many times. This chain connects TRBV19 to TRBJ1-4, with 10 bases lining up with TRBD1. This CDR3 spans 14 amino acids. V shed 5 bases, J shed 7 bases, and the junction held 4 bases outside the gene matches. CDR1 LNHDA and CDR2 SQIVND come from the germline V gene (reference sequence). The CDR3 loop is CASSRTGGSEKLFF. The CDR3 DNA follows: TGTGCCAGTAGTCGGACAGGGGGAAGTGAAAAACTGTTTTTT.

This clonotype has ten or more counts. V is TRBV29-1 and J is TRBJ2-3; D not certain. CDR1 and CDR2 from the germline V gene are SQVTM and ANQGSEA. V lost 4 bases and J 3 bases, leaving 17 bases between the germline ends. The CDR3 sequence is 15 residues long. CDR3 in DNA: TGCAGCGTTGTGGGCGCCGAAGGTAGTACAGATACGCAGTATTTT. Translating gives CSVVGAEGSTDTQYF.

This clonotype has ten or more counts. The chain is built from TRBV19 and TRBJ1-3, with TRBD1 as a possible D gene (5 bases). Germline V gene sequence: CDR1 LNHDA, CDR2 SQIVND (reference sequence). The ends were cut back, 6 bases at V and 3 bases at J, with 24 bases in the middle. The CDR3 sequence is 18 residues long. The CDR3 coding sequence is TGTGCCAGTAGCTCACCTGAGGGGTCGGTGAATTTTGGAAACACCATATATTTT. This codes for CASSSPEGSVNFGNTIYF.

This clonotype was detected only a few times. J is TRBJ2-7 and V is TRBV20-1; 7 bases fit TRBD2. The CDR3 runs 15 residues. Trimming cost V 0 bases and J 0 bases; bases outside gene matches: 5. Germline loops: CDR1 DFQATT, CDR2 SNEGSKA (reference sequence). This chain's CDR3 is CSARDGGELSYEQYF. For the CDR3, the DNA is TGCAGTGCTAGAGATGGGGGGGAGCTCTCCTACGAGCAGTACTTC.

This clonotype was seen a handful of times. This chain connects TRBV29-1 to TRBJ2-7; 9 bases align to TRBD1. This CDR3 spans 13 amino acids. Looked up from germline, CDR1 is SQVTM and CDR2 is ANQGSEA. With 4 bases clipped from V and 3 bases from J, the junction kept 4 bases outside the gene matches. The CDR3 protein is CSVADRGFYEQYF. CDR3 sequence (DNA): TGCAGCGTTGCCGACAGGGGGTTCTACGAGCAGTACTTC.

Ten or more counts support this clonotype. The J gene is TRBJ1-4, the V gene TRBV28, with D hard to call. The CDR3 is 13 amino acids. CDR1 is MDHEN, CDR2 SYDVKM, per germline. The V and J ends lost 7 bases and 5 bases respectively, with 11 bases between them. The CDR3: CASIEAGNEKLFF. The CDR3 DNA reads TGTGCCAGCATCGAGGCGGGGAATGAAAAACTGTTTTTT.

In this sample, this clonotype turned up many times. The chain combines TRBV7-2 with TRBJ1-1, with a possible D match to TRBD1 (5 bases). The ends were cut back, 0 bases at V and 0 bases at J, with 5 bases in the middle. This CDR3 contains 14 residues. Germline values: CDR1 SGHTA, CDR2 FQGNSA. For the CDR3, the DNA is TGTGCCAGCAGCTTAGCGGGGCTGAACACTGAAGCTTTCTTT. Encoded protein: CASSLAGLNTEAFF.

This clonotype occurred many times. The chain recombines TRBV25-1 with TRBJ1-1; possibly TRBD1 for D (5 bases). The CDR3 totals 12 residues. V lost 10 bases to trimming and J lost 4 bases, with 13 bases between them. Germline V gene lookup returns CDR1 MGHDK and CDR2 SYGVNS. The CDR3 region has the DNA TGTGCCACCGAGACAGTATTCACTGAAGCTTTCTTT. Its protein is CATETVFTEAFF.

This clonotype has at least ten counts. This sequence joins TRBV4-1 and TRBJ2-1; D not resolved. Germline CDR1 reads MGHRA; CDR2 reads YSYEKL. V lost 4 bases and J 8 bases, leaving 15 bases between the germline ends. This CDR3 region has 14 residues. CDR3 DNA sequence: TGCGCCAGCAGCCCTAATACCCCTACGGATGAGCAGTTCTTC. Translation gives CASSPNTPTDEQFF.

Many counts were recorded for this clonotype. The chain has TRBV7-8 and TRBJ2-1; 11 positions agree with TRBD2. Trimming removed 4 bases from V and 4 bases from J; junction bases left unmatched: 9. CDR3 length equals 17 residues. Per germline, CDR1 SGHVS and CDR2 FQNEAQ. CDR3 sequence reads: CASSSPEGLAVYNEQFF. The CDR3 DNA follows: TGTGCCAGCAGCTCTCCGGAGGGACTAGCGGTTTACAATGAGCAGTTCTTC.

This clonotype was seen ten or more times. The genes are TRBV6-1 and TRBJ2-7; perhaps TRBD2 as D (6 bases). The germline V gene has CDR1 MNHNS and CDR2 SASEGT. With 6 bases removed from V and 2 bases from J, the gap between germline ends came to 14 bases. CDR3 size: 14 residues. The CDR3 sequence: CASSLRDWPYEQYF. The CDR3 region has the DNA TGTGCCAGCAGCCTCCGGGACTGGCCCTACGAGCAGTACTTC.